This is a list of T cell receptor beta chains from one sample in a study of OX40 agonist ivuxolimab in advanced cancers. The repertoire was sequenced with immunoSEQ multiplex PCR; TCRdb's copy has only in-frame clones and lacks some. The profile covers about 58,000 clones, with about 76% appearing a single time and roughly 1.2% taken by the ten largest. The sequencing here drew on CD4+ or CD8+ T cells sorted from blood, taken in a trial of the OX40 agonist ivuxolimab. These TCRs come from an adult with an advanced solid tumor such as melanoma, head and neck, liver or kidney cancer. Each CDR3 is given with its conserved first and last residue. The D gene is left open where the match is weak. Only part of the rows carry a size: once, few, many, or a class if the clone is expanded.

clone_size j_call v_call d_call cdr3_aa cdr3_nt
- TRBJ2-3 TRBV18 - CASSPPSTDTQYF TGTGCCAGCTCACCACCTAGCACAGATACGCAGTATTTT
once TRBJ2-3 TRBV6-1 TRBD1 CASSEQGAGTQYF TGTGCCAGCAGTGAACAGGGGGCCGGTACGCAGTATTTT
few TRBJ2-1 TRBV28 TRBD2 CASSGLAGVSYNEQFF TGTGCCAGCAGTGGCCTAGCGGGAGTATCCTACAATGAGCAGTTCTTC
once TRBJ2-2 TRBV6-4 TRBD1 CASSVTGVEAGELFF TGTGCCAGCAGTGTGACAGGGGTGGAGGCCGGGGAGCTGTTTTTT
once TRBJ1-1 TRBV7-2 - CASSWTVNTEAFF TGTGCCAGCAGCTGGACAGTGAACACTGAAGCTTTCTTT
few TRBJ2-5 TRBV5-1 TRBD2 CASSVGTSGTETQYF TGCGCCAGCAGCGTAGGGACTAGCGGGACGGAGACCCAGTACTTC
few TRBJ2-6 TRBV21-1 - CASSKDSGRASGANVLTF TGTGCCAGCAGCAAAGATAGCGGGAGGGCCTCTGGGGCCAACGTCCTGACTTTC
- TRBJ1-2 TRBV7-9 - CASSFTYGYTF TGTGCCAGCAGCTTTACCTATGGCTACACCTTC
- TRBJ2-3 TRBV6-4 - CASSDGDSSTDTQYF TGTGCCAGCAGTGACGGGGATAGTAGCACAGATACGCAGTATTTT
- TRBJ1-1 TRBV2 - CASRRGQMNTEAFF TGTGCCAGCAGGAGAGGACAGATGAACACTGAAGCTTTCTTT
- TRBJ1-5 TRBV19 - CASRETFGQPQHF TGTGCCAGTCGGGAGACATTCGGTCAGCCCCAGCATTTT
- TRBJ2-3 TRBV18 - CASSRLLTRGNTDTQYF TGTGCCAGCTCACGGCTGCTTACGAGAGGGAACACAGATACGCAGTATTTT
once TRBJ1-5 TRBV5-1 TRBD1 CASSRLAGQSPQPQHF TGCGCCAGCAGCCGACTAGCGGGACAGTCGCCTCAGCCCCAGCATTTT
- TRBJ2-2 TRBV7-9 TRBD2 CASSLGRLAGVTGELFF TGTGCCAGCAGCTTAGGCCGACTAGCGGGAGTAACCGGGGAGCTGTTTTTT
- TRBJ1-3 TRBV18 TRBD1 CASSQGTGSGNTIYF TGTGCCAGCTCACAAGGGACAGGCTCTGGAAACACCATATATTTT
- TRBJ1-1 TRBV6-5 TRBD1 CASSSTGVVTEAFF TGTGCCAGCAGTTCGACAGGGGTGGTGACTGAAGCTTTCTTT
- TRBJ1-1 TRBV14 - CASSQIGASLGTEAFF TGTGCCAGCAGCCAAATCGGGGCTTCATTGGGGACTGAAGCTTTCTTT
- TRBJ1-1 TRBV5-1 TRBD1 CASSNRGVNTEAFF TGCGCCAGCAGTAACAGGGGTGTGAACACTGAAGCTTTCTTT
- TRBJ1-2 TRBV2 - CASRYGEGYGYTF TGTGCCAGCAGGTACGGGGAAGGCTATGGCTACACCTTC
few TRBJ2-7 TRBV6-5 TRBD1 CASTPAMGQYYEQYF TGTGCCAGCACCCCAGCCATGGGACAGTACTACGAGCAGTACTTC
- TRBJ2-7 TRBV7-8 - CASSLAQGWEQYF TGTGCCAGCAGCTTAGCGCAGGGGTGGGAGCAGTACTTC
- TRBJ2-5 TRBV5-6 TRBD2 CASSWGGQETQYF TGTGCCAGCAGTTGGGGGGGGCAAGAGACCCAGTACTTC
few TRBJ1-4 TRBV5-4 - CASSLFGASIEKLFF TGTGCCAGCAGCTTGTTCGGAGCTTCCATTGAAAAACTGTTTTTT
- TRBJ1-6 TRBV6-1 - CASRVQGGGSPLHF TGTGCCAGCAGGGTACAGGGAGGCGGTTCACCCCTCCACTTT
- TRBJ1-2 TRBV30 - CAWNIFLGQGGYTF TGTGCCTGGAATATCTTCCTGGGTCAGGGTGGCTACACCTTC
once TRBJ1-6 TRBV25-1 - CASSDRGTTYNSPLHF TGTGCCAGCAGTGACAGAGGCACTACCTATAATTCACCCCTCCACTTT
- TRBJ2-3 TRBV7-3 TRBD2 CASSFGLAGGLDTQYF TGTGCCAGCAGCTTCGGACTAGCGGGAGGGCTGGATACGCAGTATTTT
- TRBJ1-1 TRBV5-1 - CASSLFDSEAFF TGCGCCAGCAGCTTGTTCGACAGTGAAGCTTTCTTT
- TRBJ1-4 TRBV6-6 TRBD1 CASSSGTGERPKLFF TGTGCCAGCAGTTCCGGGACAGGGGAAAGACCAAAACTGTTTTTT
- TRBJ2-2 TRBV15 - CATSRVRDTGELFF TGTGCCACCAGCAGAGTGAGGGACACCGGGGAGCTGTTTTTT
- TRBJ1-1 TRBV5-1 TRBD1 CASSWLGQGGAEAFF TGCGCCAGCAGCTGGTTGGGACAGGGGGGCGCTGAAGCTTTCTTT